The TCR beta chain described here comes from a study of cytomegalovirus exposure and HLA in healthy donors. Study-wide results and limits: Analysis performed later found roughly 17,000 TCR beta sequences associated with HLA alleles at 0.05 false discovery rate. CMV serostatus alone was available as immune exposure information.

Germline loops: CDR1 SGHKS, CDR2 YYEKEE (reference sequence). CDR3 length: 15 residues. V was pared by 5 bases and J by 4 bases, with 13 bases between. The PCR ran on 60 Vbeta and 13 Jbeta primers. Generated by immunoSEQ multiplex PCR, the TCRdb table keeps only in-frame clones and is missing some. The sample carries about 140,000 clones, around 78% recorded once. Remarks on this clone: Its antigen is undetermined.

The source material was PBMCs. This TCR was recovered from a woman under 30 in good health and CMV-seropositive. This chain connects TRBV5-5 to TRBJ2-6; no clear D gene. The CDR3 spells CASRTEGAGANVLTF. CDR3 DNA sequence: TGTGCCAGCAGAACGGAAGGAGCCGGGGCCAACGTCCTGACTTTC.